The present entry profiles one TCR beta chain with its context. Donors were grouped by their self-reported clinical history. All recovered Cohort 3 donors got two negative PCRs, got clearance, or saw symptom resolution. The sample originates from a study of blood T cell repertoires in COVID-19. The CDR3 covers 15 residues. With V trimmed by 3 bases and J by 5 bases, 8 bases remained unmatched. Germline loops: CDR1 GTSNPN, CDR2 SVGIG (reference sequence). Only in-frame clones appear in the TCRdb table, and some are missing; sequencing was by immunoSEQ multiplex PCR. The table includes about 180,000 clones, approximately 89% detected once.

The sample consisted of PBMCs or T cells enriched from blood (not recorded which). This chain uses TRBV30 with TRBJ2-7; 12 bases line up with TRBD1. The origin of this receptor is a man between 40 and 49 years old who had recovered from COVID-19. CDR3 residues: CAWRALGTGGNEQYF. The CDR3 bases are TGTGCCTGGAGGGCACTAGGGACAGGGGGCAACGAGCAGTACTTC.